These 32 T cell receptor beta chains share one sample of origin, sequenced in a study of cytomegalovirus exposure and HLA in healthy donors. This PCR relied on a set of 60 Vbeta primers and 13 Jbeta primers. TCRdb keeps only in-frame clones here, not all; method: immunoSEQ multiplex PCR. The data show roughly 100,000 clones, roughly 75% seen once. Specimen: PBMCs. Source of these receptors: a woman in her thirties or forties in good health and CMV-seronegative.

J is TRBJ2-3 and V is TRBV7-2; 7 positions match TRBD2. This CDR3 has 15 residues. V was clipped by 5 bases and J by 0 bases; unmatched bases: 5. Germline CDR1 and CDR2: SGHTA and FQGNSA. CDR3 loop: CASSPSGISTDTQYF. The CDR3 DNA follows: TGTGCCAGCAGCCCTAGCGGAATTAGCACAGATACGCAGTATTTT.

CDR3 nucleotide sequence: TGTGCCAGCAGCTTGGGGGACAGGGAATACAATGAGCAGTTCTTC. Protein: CASSLGDREYNEQFF. The genes are TRBV7-2 and TRBJ2-1, with 9 bases aligning to TRBD1. The CDR3 covers 15 residues. Germline V gene sequence: CDR1 SGHTA, CDR2 FQGNSA. V trimming: 3 bases; J trimming: 4 bases; junction bases outside the gene matches: 4.

The CDR3 region is CASSFQGARGYTF. The CDR3 nucleotides read TGTGCCAGCAGCTTTCAGGGGGCGCGTGGCTACACCTTC. The V gene is TRBV11-2, the J gene TRBJ1-2; TRBD1 matches at 8 bases. V was pared by 3 bases and J by 7 bases, with 4 bases of the junction left unmatched. The length of the CDR3 is 13 residues. CDR1 and CDR2 from the germline V gene are SGHAT and FQNNGV.

The chain joins TRBV9 to TRBJ2-1, with TRBD2 identical over 11 bases. V was pared by 4 bases and J by 6 bases, with 3 bases of the junction left unmatched. The germline V gene encodes CDR1 SGDLS and CDR2 YYNGEE. This CDR3 spans 14 amino acids. CDR3 DNA sequence: TGTGCCAGCAGCCTAGCGGGGGGACTCAATGAGCAGTTCTTC. The encoded protein is CASSLAGGLNEQFF.

V usage is TRBV10-3 and J usage is TRBJ1-2; possibly TRBD1 for D (6 bases). Germline V gives CDR1 ENHRY, CDR2 SYGVKD. V was trimmed by 3 bases and J by 3 bases, leaving 11 bases between them. The CDR3 extends over 14 amino acids. The CDR3 DNA is TGTGCCATCAGTGAAAACAGGGAATACTATGGCTACACCTTC. Its protein product is CAISENREYYGYTF.

In its sample, this clone is large (0.1 to 1%). The V gene is TRBV27, the J gene TRBJ2-7; TRBD1 might be the D (5 bases). Germline CDR1 and CDR2: MNHEY and SMNVEV (reference sequence). The CDR3 is 17 residues long. Trimming cost V 3 bases and J 4 bases, with 22 bases left between them. In DNA, the CDR3 is TGTGCCAGCAGTTTTAGCCAGGGCAGTTCCTTCGGGTACGAGCAGTACTTC. This encodes CASSFSQGSSFGYEQYF.

This chain links TRBV15 with TRBJ2-7; D might be TRBD1 (5 bases). This CDR3 contains 16 residues. The V and J ends lost 0 bases and 7 bases respectively, with 19 bases between them. Germline CDR1 is LNHNV and CDR2 is YYDKDF (reference sequence). This CDR3 is CATSREQGGYYEEQYF. The CDR3 DNA is TGTGCCACCAGCAGAGAGCAGGGCGGATATTACGAAGAGCAGTACTTC.

The V gene is TRBV19, the J gene TRBJ2-2; TRBD2 agrees at 9 bases. CDR3 length equals 17 residues. With 2 bases clipped from V and 3 bases from J, the junction kept 7 bases outside the gene matches. CDR1 is LNHDA, CDR2 SQIVND, per germline (reference sequence). Here the CDR3 DNA reads TGTGCCAGTAGTATACGATCGACTAGCGGTTACACCGGGGAGCTGTTTTTT. Its protein product is CASSIRSTSGYTGELFF.

This clone was counted a single time. The rearrangement uses TRBV7-3 and TRBJ1-2; tentatively, D is TRBD1 (6 bases). V was pared by 5 bases and J by 3 bases, with 16 bases between. Germline values: CDR1 SGHTA, CDR2 FQGTGA. This CDR3 is built from 15 residues. The CDR3 sequence: CASSETGLDYYGYTF. The CDR3 nucleotides are TGTGCCAGCAGCGAGACAGGTCTAGACTACTATGGCTACACCTTC.

The chain joins TRBV19 to TRBJ2-1; 8 nucleotides match TRBD2. The CDR3 runs 15 residues. Germline V gene lookup returns CDR1 LNHDA and CDR2 SQIVND (reference sequence). V shed 0 bases and J 10 bases; nucleotides not matched to a gene: 8. The CDR3 spells CASSIEVSGISEQFF. The CDR3 nucleotides are TGTGCCAGTAGTATAGAAGTTAGCGGGATTAGCGAGCAGTTCTTC.

This clone was found a few times. The chain employs TRBV2 and TRBJ2-1, with D possibly TRBD2 on 5 matching bases. V was cut by 6 bases and J by 5 bases, with 8 bases left in between. Germline V CDR1 and CDR2: SNHLY, FYNNEI. The length of the CDR3 is 12 residues. This CDR3 reads CASSTSDNEQFF. Written as DNA, the CDR3 is TGTGCCAGCAGCACTAGTGACAATGAGCAGTTCTTC. The full variable domain, with the rest looked up from reference TRBV2 and TRBJ2-1, is EPEVTQTPSHQVTQMGQEVILRCVPISNHLYFYWYRQILGQKVEFLVSFYNNEISEKSEIFDDQFSVERPDGSNFTLKIRSTKLEDSAMYFCASSTSDNEQFFGPGTRLTVL.

This rearrangement joins TRBV2 to TRBJ2-7; possible D gene TRBD1, 5 bases. V shed 10 bases and J shed 2 bases, with 12 bases lying between them. The germline CDR1 and CDR2 sequences are SNHLY and FYNNEI. The CDR3 is 12 amino acids. The CDR3: CATAVRAYEQYF. The CDR3 nucleotides are TGTGCCACCGCGGTCAGGGCCTACGAGCAGTACTTC. Drawing the rest from reference TRBV2 and TRBJ2-7, the complete variable domain is EPEVTQTPSHQVTQMGQEVILRCVPISNHLYFYWYRQILGQKVEFLVSFYNNEISEKSEIFDDQFSVERPDGSNFTLKIRSTKLEDSAMYFCATAVRAYEQYFGPGTRLTVT.

This clone was seen a few times. V is TRBV7-2 and J is TRBJ1-2, with unresolved D. This CDR3 spans 11 amino acids. Germline CDR1 and CDR2: SGHTA and FQGNSA. Trimming cost V 2 bases and J 10 bases, with 8 bases left between them. CDR3 sequence: CASSLRSDYTF. The CDR3 bases are TGTGCCAGCAGCTTACGAAGCGACTACACCTTC.

The CDR3 bases are TGTGCCAGCCGACAGGAAGGCCACTATGGCTACACCTTC. This encodes CASRQEGHYGYTF. The chain uses TRBV28 and TRBJ1-2; weak D call: TRBD1 (6 bases). Trimming shortened V by 8 bases and J by 3 bases, and 13 bases separated the two germline ends. Germline V gene sequence: CDR1 MDHEN, CDR2 SYDVKM. The CDR3 consists of 13 residues.

This clone was found once. The CDR3 loop is CASSFSGTINEKLFF. The CDR3 DNA reads as TGTGCCAGCAGCTTCAGTGGCACAATTAATGAAAAACTGTTTTTT. The V gene is TRBV7-9, the J gene TRBJ1-4; D is unresolved. V was pared by 3 bases and J by 4 bases, with 12 bases between. The CDR3 totals 15 residues. The germline gives CDR1 SEHNR, CDR2 FQNEAQ (reference sequence).

V is TRBV7-6 and J is TRBJ2-2; no clear D gene. V gave up 5 bases and J gave up 6 bases, with 16 bases separating them. From germline, CDR1 is SGHVS and CDR2 FNYEAQ. The CDR3 contains 15 residues. The DNA of the CDR3 is TGTGCCAGCAGCCCGAATAGAGAGGTCGCCGGGGAGCTGTTTTTT. This sequence encodes CASSPNREVAGELFF.

The chain combines TRBV6-1 with TRBJ2-1; the match to TRBD2 covers 7 bases. J was trimmed by 13 bases and V by 10 bases; bases with no gene match: 16. Germline V CDR1 and CDR2: MNHNS, SASEGT. CDR3 length equals 13 residues. CDR3 nucleotides: TGTGCCACCCTGATCTCGGGACTACGTCCCCAGTTCTTC. Translation: CATLISGLRPQFF.

J is TRBJ2-6 and V is TRBV19, with D hard to call. The CDR3 sequence is 13 residues long. Germline V gene sequence: CDR1 LNHDA, CDR2 SQIVND (reference sequence). Trimming took 4 bases from V and 1 from J, leaving 2 bases between them. The CDR3 coding sequence is TGTGCCAGTAGTACTTCTGGGGCCAACGTCCTGACTTTC. As protein: CASSTSGANVLTF.

The chain recombines TRBV9 with TRBJ2-1, with D tentatively TRBD2 (5 bases). Trimming left V 4 bases short and J 7 bases short, with 12 bases between. The CDR3 sequence is 13 residues long. Germline CDR1 and CDR2: SGDLS and YYNGEE. CDR3 sequence: CASSSQLVNEQFF. The CDR3 nucleotides are TGTGCCAGCAGCTCCCAACTAGTGAATGAGCAGTTCTTC.

As DNA, the CDR3 is TGTGCCAGCAGTAACCCTGGGACAGTCTACGAGCAGTACTTC. The encoded protein is CASSNPGTVYEQYF. V and J are TRBV28 and TRBJ2-5; 7 bases align to TRBD1. The DNA end is more similar to TRBJ2-7, so the J call may be wrong. The CDR3 loop spans 14 amino acids. Per germline, CDR1 MDHEN and CDR2 SYDVKM.

V is TRBV13 and J is TRBJ2-2, with D possibly being TRBD2 (5 bases). Germline CDR1 and CDR2: PRHDT and FYEKMQ (reference sequence). Trimming pared 5 bases from V and 3 bases from J, leaving 10 bases between. CDR3 length equals 14 residues. The DNA of the CDR3 is TGTGCCAGCAGCCCCGGGGTGCACACCGGGGAGCTGTTTTTT. This translates into CASSPGVHTGELFF.

The chain uses TRBV7-9 and TRBJ1-2; D perhaps matches TRBD1 (6 bases). This CDR3 has 14 residues. Germline loops: CDR1 SEHNR, CDR2 FQNEAQ (reference sequence). Trimming stripped 1 base from V and 4 bases from J, with 10 bases between. Here the CDR3 reads CASSLDGTSYGYTF. The CDR3 DNA reads as TGTGCCAGCAGCTTAGATGGGACATCCTATGGCTACACCTTC.

The chain employs TRBV27 and TRBJ2-5; D perhaps matches TRBD2 (5 bases). The DNA end is more similar to TRBJ2-7, so the J call may be wrong. The CDR3 extends over 18 amino acids. Looked up from germline, CDR1 is MNHEY and CDR2 is SMNVEV (reference sequence). The chain's CDR3 is CASSLYGRGAESSYEQYF. The DNA of the CDR3 is TGTGCCAGCAGTTTATACGGGCGAGGAGCGGAAAGCTCCTACGAGCAGTACTTC.

The chain uses TRBV28 and TRBJ2-1, with D unresolved. Between the trimmed V and J ends, which lost 8 bases and 1 base, there was a span of 9 bases. The CDR3 sequence is 13 residues long. The germline V gene has CDR1 MDHEN and CDR2 SYDVKM. CDR3 protein: CASEFRSYNEQFF. The CDR3 region has the DNA TGTGCCAGCGAATTCAGGTCCTACAATGAGCAGTTCTTC. Together with reference TRBV28 and TRBJ2-1, the CDR3 gives the full variable domain: DVKVTQSSRYLVKRTGEKVFLECVQDMDHENMFWYRQDPGLGLRLIYFSYDVKMKEKGDIPEGYSVSREKKERFSLILESASTNQTSMYLCASEFRSYNEQFFGPGTRLTVL.

A few counts support this clone. J is TRBJ1-6 and V is TRBV18; TRBD1 matches 9 bases. The CDR3 covers 14 residues. V was clipped by 8 bases and J by 10 bases; unmatched bases: 9. The germline gives CDR1 KGHSH, CDR2 LQKENI. The CDR3 spells CASRADRGYSPLHF. In nucleotides, the CDR3 is TGTGCCAGCCGCGCGGACAGGGGTTACTCACCCCTCCACTTT. Full variable domain (missing parts from reference TRBV18 and TRBJ1-6): NAGVMQNPRHLVRRRGQEARLRCSPMKGHSHVYWYRQLPEEGLKFMVYLQKENIIDESGMPKERFSAEFPKEGPSILRIQQVVRGDSAAYFCASRADRGYSPLHFGNGTRLTVT.

This chain connects TRBV28 to TRBJ2-3; TRBD1 matches 9 bases. The germline gives CDR1 MDHEN, CDR2 SYDVKM. J was trimmed by 6 bases and V by 6 bases; bases with no gene match: 7. This CDR3 has 14 residues. The CDR3 here is CASRTGGTFDTQYF. DNA of the CDR3: TGTGCCAGCAGGACAGGGGGGACGTTTGATACGCAGTATTTT.

J is TRBJ2-2 and V is TRBV28, with TRBD2 identical over 10 bases. The V and J ends lost 8 bases and 6 bases, in that order; junction bases with no gene match: 21. Germline-derived CDR1 and CDR2 are MDHEN and SYDVKM. CDR3 length equals 19 residues. Written as DNA, the CDR3 is TGTGCCAGCGAAGCGGCTAGCGGGAGTTTGGGGACCAGTCCCGGGGAGCTGTTTTTT. It codes for CASEAASGSLGTSPGELFF.

The rearrangement uses TRBV29-1 and TRBJ1-1; TRBD1 matches at 7 bases. In germline, CDR1 is SQVTM, CDR2 ANQGSEA. J lost 5 bases, V lost 6 bases, and 9 bases had no gene match. This CDR3 has 13 amino acids. CDR3 coding DNA: TGCAGCGTGAACAGGGGAGACCTTACTGAAGCTTTCTTT. Protein sequence: CSVNRGDLTEAFF.

The chain couples TRBV29-1 to TRBJ1-2; 7 bases fit TRBD1. The V gene end was trimmed by 5 bases and the J gene end by 6 bases; junction bases not matched to a gene: 9. Germline V gene sequence: CDR1 SQVTM, CDR2 ANQGSEA. This CDR3 has 13 residues. In DNA, the CDR3 is TGCAGCGTTTCCGACAGGGCTGGAGATGGCTACACCTTC. Its translation: CSVSDRAGDGYTF.

CDR3 nucleotide sequence: TGCAGCGTTGAGACTGGGACAGGGGAAGTTACGCAGTATTTT. It encodes CSVETGTGEVTQYF. V and J are TRBV29-1 and TRBJ2-3; 10 bases are shared with TRBD1. The CDR3 has 14 amino acids. Germline V gene data show CDR1 as SQVTM and CDR2 as ANQGSEA. V lost 3 bases and J lost 8; bases outside the gene matches: 8.

This clone came up a few times. In DNA form, the CDR3 reads TGTGCCAGCAGCCCGACATTCTCCTACAATGAGCAGTTCTTC. As protein: CASSPTFSYNEQFF. V gene TRBV7-3 combines with J gene TRBJ2-1, with D unresolved. V shed 5 bases and J shed 0 bases, with 8 bases lying between them. The CDR3 contains 14 residues. Germline CDR1 reads SGHTA; CDR2 reads FQGTGA.

This clone was picked up a small number of times. The V gene is TRBV19, the J gene TRBJ2-1; 8 nucleotides line up with TRBD1. Germline CDR1 LNHDA, CDR2 SQIVND (reference sequence). This CDR3 comprises 14 residues. Unmatched junction bases numbered 2, after V lost 6 bases and J lost 1 base. As DNA, the CDR3 is TGTGCCAGTAGCGGACAGGGTTCCTACAATGAGCAGTTCTTC. Its protein product is CASSGQGSYNEQFF. Drawing the rest from reference TRBV19 and TRBJ2-1, the complete variable domain is DGGITQSPKYLFRKEGQNVTLSCEQNLNHDAMYWYRQDPGQGLRLIYYSQIVNDFQKGDIAEGYSVSREKKESFPLTVTSAQKNPTAFYLCASSGQGSYNEQFFGPGTRLTVL.